Below are 3 T cell receptor beta chains sequenced from a single sample in a study of blood T cell repertoires in COVID-19 (dated by TCRdb to between 2020 and 2021). Library construction relied on the immunoSEQ multiplex PCR assay. TCRdb holds this immuneACCESS table with in-frame rearrangements only. Some clones are missing; in checked studies, unresolved V genes explain under half, and the rest has no known cause. The sample data list approximately 250,000 clones, and around 90% of these were observed just once. Roughly 5% of the sample rests with the top ten. The sample was peripheral blood. The receptor source for this set is a woman aged 55-70 years with COVID-19, enrolled during active disease.

This chain links TRBV2 with TRBJ2-1; 8 bases fit TRBD2. Trimming took 6 bases from V and 9 from J; bases not matched to a gene: 13. The CDR3 contains 15 residues. Germline loops: CDR1 SNHLY, CDR2 FYNNEI. The CDR3 protein is CASRGDGAGGGEQFF. DNA for the CDR3: TGTGCCAGCAGGGGGGACGGCGCGGGAGGCGGTGAGCAGTTCTTC.

This chain joins TRBV7-2 and TRBJ1-5; no clear D. CDR1 and CDR2 from the germline V gene are SGHTA and FQGNSA. The germline V and J ends were trimmed by 4 bases and 4 bases, with 14 bases remaining between them. The CDR3 has 15 amino acids. DNA of the CDR3: TGTGCCAGCAGCTCCCAAGGAGGGAGGAATCAGCCCCAGCATTTT. It translates to CASSSQGGRNQPQHF.

The chain links TRBV28 to TRBJ1-2; D possibly corresponds to TRBD1 (6 bases). The V end lost 3 bases, the J end lost 4 bases, and 12 bases lay between the germline ends. Germline CDR1 and CDR2: MDHEN and SYDVKM. The CDR3 loop spans 14 amino acids. As DNA, the CDR3 is TGTGCCAGCAGTTTGGGGGCGTCTCTCTATGGCTACACCTTC. This translates into CASSLGASLYGYTF.